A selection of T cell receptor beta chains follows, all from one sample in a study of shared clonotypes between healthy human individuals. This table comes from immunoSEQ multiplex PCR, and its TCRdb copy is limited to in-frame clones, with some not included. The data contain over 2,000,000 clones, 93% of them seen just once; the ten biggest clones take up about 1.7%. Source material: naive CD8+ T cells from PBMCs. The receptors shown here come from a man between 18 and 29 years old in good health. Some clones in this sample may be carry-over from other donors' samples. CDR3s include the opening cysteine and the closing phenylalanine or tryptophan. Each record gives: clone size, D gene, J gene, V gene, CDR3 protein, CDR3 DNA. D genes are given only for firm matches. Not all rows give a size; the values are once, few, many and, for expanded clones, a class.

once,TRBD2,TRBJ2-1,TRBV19,CASSIASGPNEQFF,TGTGCCAGTAGTATCGCTAGCGGACCTAATGAGCAGTTCTTC
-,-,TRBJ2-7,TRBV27,CASSQGSTYEQYF,TGTGCCAGCAGTCAGGGCTCAACCTACGAGCAGTACTTC
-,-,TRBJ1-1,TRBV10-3,CAVHPSLNTEAFF,TGTGCCGTTCATCCGAGTCTGAACACTGAAGCTTTCTTT
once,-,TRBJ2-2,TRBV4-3,CASSQGYPDTGELFF,TGCGCCAGCAGCCAAGGGTACCCTGACACCGGGGAGCTGTTTTTT
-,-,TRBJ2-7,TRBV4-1,CASSQDQVSYSWEQYF,TGCGCCAGCAGCCAAGATCAGGTCTCCTACTCGTGGGAGCAGTACTTC
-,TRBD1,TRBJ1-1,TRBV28,CASSWSVRGDTEAFF,TGTGCCAGCAGTTGGAGTGTCAGGGGGGACACTGAAGCTTTCTTT
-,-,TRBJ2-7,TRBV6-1,CASRPLVGSAYEQYF,TGTGCCAGCAGACCCCTGGTGGGTTCTGCCTACGAGCAGTACTTC
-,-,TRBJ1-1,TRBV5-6,CASSFSDHENTEAFF,TGTGCCAGCAGTTTTAGCGATCATGAGAACACTGAAGCTTTCTTT
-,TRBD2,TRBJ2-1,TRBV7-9,CATWGLAGGLYNEQFF,TGTGCCACCTGGGGACTAGCGGGGGGGCTTTACAATGAGCAGTTCTTC
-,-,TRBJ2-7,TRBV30,CAWSVGRGHEQYF,TGTGCCTGGAGTGTGGGCAGGGGTCACGAGCAGTACTTC
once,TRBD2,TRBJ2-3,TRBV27,CASSPLAGPLTSTDTQYF,TGTGCCAGCAGTCCCTTAGCGGGACCCCTGACTAGCACAGATACGCAGTATTTT
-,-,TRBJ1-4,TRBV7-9,CASGPQTALNEKLFF,TGTGCCAGCGGCCCTCAGACAGCCCTAAATGAAAAACTGTTTTTT
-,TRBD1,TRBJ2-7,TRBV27,CASSYRDRRYEQYF,TGTGCCAGCAGTTACCGGGACAGGCGGTACGAGCAGTACTTC
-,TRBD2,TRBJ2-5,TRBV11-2,CASWNPYIAGKRQETQYF,TGTGCCAGCTGGAATCCCTACATAGCGGGAAAACGTCAAGAGACCCAGTACTTC
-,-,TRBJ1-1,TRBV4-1,CASSQVGDDAYF,TGCGCCAGCAGCCAAGTTGGGGACGACGCCTACTTT
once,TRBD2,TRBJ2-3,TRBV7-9,CASSPSDSGRRTDTQYF,TGTGCCAGCAGCCCATCAGATAGCGGGAGAAGGACAGATACGCAGTATTTT
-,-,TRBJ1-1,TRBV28,CASSKKDGEAFF,TGTGCCAGCAGCAAGAAGGACGGCGAAGCTTTCTTT
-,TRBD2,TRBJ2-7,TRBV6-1,CATRGGYEQYF,TGTGCCACCCGGGGGGGGTACGAGCAGTACTTC
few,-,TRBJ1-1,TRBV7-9,CASGGTNTEAFF,TGTGCCAGCGGTGGGACGAACACTGAAGCTTTCTTT
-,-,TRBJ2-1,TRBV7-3,CASRLPSPDSSYNEQFF,TGTGCCAGCAGGTTGCCGTCGCCCGACAGCTCCTACAATGAGCAGTTCTTC
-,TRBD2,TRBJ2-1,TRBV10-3,CAIKGLAALLGNEQFF,TGTGCCATCAAGGGACTAGCGGCGCTCCTTGGCAATGAGCAGTTCTTC
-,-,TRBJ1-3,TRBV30,CASNPGFRGNTIYF,TGTGCCTCAAATCCAGGGTTTCGAGGAAACACCATATATTTT
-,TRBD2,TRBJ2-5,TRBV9,CASSVSSGPETQYF,TGTGCCAGCAGCGTCTCTAGCGGGCCAGAGACCCAGTACTTC
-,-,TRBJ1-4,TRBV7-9,CASRRGGTGEKLFF,TGTGCCAGCAGAAGAGGGGGAACCGGTGAAAAACTGTTTTTT
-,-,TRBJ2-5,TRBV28,CASSLFKAQYF,TGTGCCAGCAGTTTATTTAAGGCCCAGTACTTC
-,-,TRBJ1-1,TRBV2,CASRPAAIEAFF,TGTGCCAGCAGACCAGCGGCCATAGAAGCTTTCTTT
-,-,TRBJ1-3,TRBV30,CAWGPAGNTIYF,TGTGCCTGGGGCCCTGCTGGAAACACCATATATTTT
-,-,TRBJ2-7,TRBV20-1,CSARQFGEQYF,TGCAGTGCTAGACAGTTCGGCGAGCAGTACTTC
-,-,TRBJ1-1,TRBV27,CASSSDRAYTEAFF,TGTGCCAGCAGCTCAGACCGAGCATACACTGAAGCTTTCTTT
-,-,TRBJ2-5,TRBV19,CASSIEGNYQETQYF,TGTGCCAGTAGTATTGAAGGCAACTACCAAGAGACCCAGTACTTC
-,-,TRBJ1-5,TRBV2,CASSEGGPNQPQHF,TGTGCCAGCAGTGAAGGGGGTCCCAATCAGCCCCAGCATTTT
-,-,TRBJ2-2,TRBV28,CASSPGNGELFF,TGTGCCAGCAGCCCAGGGAACGGGGAGCTGTTTTTT
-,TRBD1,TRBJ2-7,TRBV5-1,CASSLGDRYEQYF,TGCGCCAGCAGCTTGGGGGACAGATACGAGCAGTACTTC
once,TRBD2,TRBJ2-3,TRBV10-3,CAIGGLAGTDTQYF,TGTGCCATCGGGGGACTAGCGGGAACAGATACGCAGTATTTT
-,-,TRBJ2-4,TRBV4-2,CASSHPPSNIQYF,TGTGCCAGCAGCCATCCTCCTTCAAACATTCAGTACTTC
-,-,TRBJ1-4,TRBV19,CAGKTDATNEKLFF,TGTGCCGGAAAGACTGATGCAACTAATGAAAAACTGTTTTTT
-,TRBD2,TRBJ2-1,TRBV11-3,CASSLVGSGRYEQFF,TGTGCCAGCAGCTTGGTCGGTAGCGGGAGGTATGAGCAGTTCTTC
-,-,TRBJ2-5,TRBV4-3,CASSQEALAETQYF,TGCGCCAGCAGCCAAGAAGCGCTAGCGGAGACCCAGTACTTC
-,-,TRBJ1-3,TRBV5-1,CASSLDPLTGNTIYF,TGCGCCAGCAGCTTAGACCCTTTAACTGGAAACACCATATATTTT
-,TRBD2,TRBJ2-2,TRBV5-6,CASNQGGLAGGITGELFF,TGTGCCAGCAATCAAGGGGGACTAGCGGGAGGAATCACCGGGGAGCTGTTTTTT
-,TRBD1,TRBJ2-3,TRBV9,CASSVTAGGDTQYF,TGTGCCAGCAGCGTTACGGCAGGGGGCGATACGCAGTATTTT
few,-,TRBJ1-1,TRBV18,CASSPVGGRTEAFF,TGTGCCAGCTCACCAGTGGGGGGAAGAACTGAAGCTTTCTTT
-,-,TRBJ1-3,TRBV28,CASSLYSSGNTIYF,TGTGCCAGCAGTTTATACAGCTCTGGAAACACCATATATTTT
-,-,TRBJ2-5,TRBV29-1,CSASTGGEREQYF,TGCAGCGCGTCGACAGGAGGAGAGAGGGAGCAGTACTTC